Listed here are 10 T cell receptor beta chains from one sample, sequenced in a study of cytomegalovirus exposure and HLA in healthy donors. Clones were sequenced by immunoSEQ multiplex PCR, and TCRdb holds only the in-frame ones, with some missing. The sample holds about 150,000 clones, about 80% seen once. The sample was PBMCs. These receptors were obtained from a man aged 25-40 years in good health and CMV-seropositive.

This chain uses TRBV6-5 with TRBJ1-1; D not resolved. Germline V gene sequence: CDR1 MNHEY, CDR2 SVGAGI. V lost 2 bases and J 4 bases, leaving 14 bases between the germline ends. The CDR3 covers 15 residues. CDR3 coding DNA: TGTGCCAGCAGTTACGACGAGAAGGGAGGCACTGAAGCTTTCTTT. Translated, it gives CASSYDEKGGTEAFF.

This clone occurred once. The CDR3 loop is CASRPTGQGKNIQYF. The CDR3 bases are TGTGCCAGCAGACCGACGGGACAGGGAAAAAACATTCAGTACTTC. This chain joins TRBV28 and TRBJ2-4, with 9 bases identical to TRBD1. Per germline, CDR1 MDHEN and CDR2 SYDVKM. V gave up 6 bases and J gave up 4 bases; unmatched junction bases: 7. The CDR3 covers 15 residues.

This clone came up a few times. V gene TRBV9 combines with J gene TRBJ1-2; D is uncertain. V was clipped by 3 bases and J by 6 bases, with 21 bases between them. CDR3 length equals 16 residues. CDR1 is SGDLS, CDR2 YYNGEE, per germline. The chain's CDR3 is CASSGLNPDTSNGYTF. The DNA of the CDR3 is TGTGCCAGCAGCGGATTGAACCCTGACACGTCCAATGGCTACACCTTC.

This sequence joins TRBV7-8 and TRBJ1-5, with D uncertain. The ends were cut back, 2 bases at V and 5 bases at J, with 7 bases in the middle. In germline, CDR1 is SGHVS, CDR2 FQNEAQ. This CDR3 has 13 residues. The CDR3 nucleotides read TGTGCCAGCAGCTTAAGGGAGGATCAGCCCCAGCATTTT. Translated: CASSLREDQPQHF.

The chain links TRBV6-4 to TRBJ2-1; D is undetermined. Trimming removed 4 bases from V and 10 bases from J, with 14 bases in between. CDR3 length equals 13 residues. The germline gives CDR1 MRHNA, CDR2 SNTAGT. CDR3 residues: CASSVSASGEQFF. In DNA form, the CDR3 reads TGTGCCAGCAGTGTTTCGGCCTCCGGGGAGCAGTTCTTC.

The chain's CDR3 is CASSWEMKNTEAFF. The CDR3 DNA is TGTGCCAGCAGTTGGGAGATGAAGAACACTGAAGCTTTCTTT. The chain joins TRBV6-5 to TRBJ1-1; no definite D call. The V end lost 4 bases, the J end lost 1 base, and 10 bases lay between the germline ends. The CDR3 is made up of 14 amino acids. Per the germline V gene, CDR1 is MNHEY and CDR2 is SVGAGI.

The chain carries TRBV7-7 and TRBJ2-1; D possibly corresponds to TRBD2 (7 bases). Germline V gene sequence: CDR1 SSHAT, CDR2 FNYEAQ (reference sequence). Between the trimmed V and J ends, which lost 0 bases and 6 bases, there was a span of 9 bases. The CDR3 consists of 14 residues. In DNA, the CDR3 is TGTGCCAGCAGCTTAGCGGGGGGGCTCAATGAGCAGTTCTTC. Translating it yields CASSLAGGLNEQFF. Full variable domain (remainder filled in from reference TRBV7-7 and TRBJ2-1): GAGVSQSPRYKVTKRGQDVTLRCDPISSHATLYWYQQALGQGPEFLTYFNYEAQPDKSGLPSDRFSAERPEGSISTLTIQRTEQRDSAMYRCASSLAGGLNEQFFGPGTRLTVL.

Only a few counts were recorded for this clone. The chain recombines TRBV11-2 with TRBJ1-2; D remains unclear. V shed 5 bases and J shed 4 bases, with 11 bases lying between them. The germline V gene encodes CDR1 SGHAT and CDR2 FQNNGV. The CDR3 has 13 amino acids. The CDR3 DNA reads TGTGCCAGCAGCACCCCTGGCCTCTATGGCTACACCTTC. Residues: CASSTPGLYGYTF.

This chain connects TRBV2 to TRBJ2-5; TRBD1 matches 8 bases. The V gene end was trimmed by 4 bases and the J gene end by 4 bases; junction bases not matched to a gene: 5. The CDR3 sequence is 14 residues long. Germline V gives CDR1 SNHLY, CDR2 FYNNEI. CDR3 loop: CASSGTGTRETQYF. CDR3 nucleotides: TGTGCCAGCAGTGGGACAGGGACCAGAGAGACCCAGTACTTC.

The chain carries TRBV7-2 and TRBJ2-7; 7 bases line up with TRBD1. The germline gives CDR1 SGHTA, CDR2 FQGNSA. The CDR3 sequence is 15 residues long. The ends lost 2 bases at V and 1 base at J; junction bases unmatched: 5. The CDR3 protein is CASSLLPGGSYEQYF. The CDR3 nucleotides read TGTGCCAGCAGCTTATTGCCAGGGGGTTCCTACGAGCAGTACTTC.